What follows is one TCR beta chain and its context. This clonotype was seen repeatedly, ten times or more. Its antigen has not been determined. No base quality information exists; no much larger clone differs at one position. These data belong to a study of response to subunit inactivated influenza vaccine (dated by TCRdb to the late 2010s). About the study as a whole: Deep quantitative T cell receptor repertoire profiling was used in the study to track responses to a trivalent subunit inactivated influenza vaccine.

Study-wide findings and limitations: The authors proposed that each seasonal influenza vaccination may bring in only a limited number of new T cells.

CDR1 ENHRY and CDR2 SYGVKD are derived from the germline V gene. At the junction V is shortened by 3 bases and J by 6 bases, with 12 bases in between. Its CDR3 holds 14 amino acids, cysteine through phenylalanine. CDR3 DNA is the only sequence kept; it has 42 bases, read in frame from the first base. Preparation of the library involved RT-PCR. TCRdb lists the instrument as Illumina HiSeq 2500. The public reads were quality trimmed at Q25 with fastp and then assembled into clones with MiXCR by TCRdb, keeping productive beta chains. When rows share a CDR3 protein, they turn into one entry using the most common DNA and genes. Here the sample has 590,000 or so distinct CDR3 sequences; 14% occur a single time. Jointly, the top ten make up 6% to 9.5% of the sample.

This specimen was PBMCs from blood, taken 14 days before vaccination. This TCR derives from a man aged 45-65 years who received an inactivated influenza vaccine. Donor details come from another sample of the same person, matched by shared clones. The chain is encoded by TRBV10-3 joined to TRBJ1-5; tentative D gene TRBD1, with 5 bases matching. For the CDR3, the sequence is CAISDRQGGQPQHF. The DNA reads as follows: TGTGCCATCAGTGACAGGCAGGGAGGTCAGCCCCAGCATTTT.